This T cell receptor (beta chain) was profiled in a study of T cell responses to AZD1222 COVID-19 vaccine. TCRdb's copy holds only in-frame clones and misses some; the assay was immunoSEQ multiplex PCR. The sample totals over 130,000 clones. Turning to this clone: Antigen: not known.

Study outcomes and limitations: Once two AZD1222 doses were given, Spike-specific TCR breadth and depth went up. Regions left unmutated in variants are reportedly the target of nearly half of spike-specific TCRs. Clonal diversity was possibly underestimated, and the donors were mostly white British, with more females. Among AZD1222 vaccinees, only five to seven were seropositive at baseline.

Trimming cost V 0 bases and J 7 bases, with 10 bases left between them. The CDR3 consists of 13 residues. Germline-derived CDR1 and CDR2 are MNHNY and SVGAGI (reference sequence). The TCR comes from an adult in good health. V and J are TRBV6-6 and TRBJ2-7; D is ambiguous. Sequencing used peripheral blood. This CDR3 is CASSYSPRWEQYF. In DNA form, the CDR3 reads TGTGCCAGCAGTTACTCTCCTAGATGGGAGCAGTACTTC.